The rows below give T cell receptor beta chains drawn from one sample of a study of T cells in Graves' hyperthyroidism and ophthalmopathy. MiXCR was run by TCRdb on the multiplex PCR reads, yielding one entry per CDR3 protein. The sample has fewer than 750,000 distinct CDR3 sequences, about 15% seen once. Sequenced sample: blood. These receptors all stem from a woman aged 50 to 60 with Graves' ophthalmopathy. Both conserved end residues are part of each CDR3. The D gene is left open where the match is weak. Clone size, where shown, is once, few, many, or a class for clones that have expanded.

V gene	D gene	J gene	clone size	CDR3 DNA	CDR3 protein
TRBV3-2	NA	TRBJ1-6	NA	TGTGCCAGCAGCTCCCGGACAGGCTCTTCACCCCTCCACTTT	CASSSRTGSSPLHF
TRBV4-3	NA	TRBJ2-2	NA	TGCGCCAGCAGCCAAGTCGCAGCCACCGTTCCGAACACCGGGGAGCTGTTTTTT	CASSQVAATVPNTGELFF
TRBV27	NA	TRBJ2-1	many	TGTGCCAGCAGCTTAGGCCTAGCGAGCTCCTACAATGAGCAGTTCTTC	CASSLGLASSYNEQFF
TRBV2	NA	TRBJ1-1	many	TGTGCCAGCAATCAGGGACTTGGCACTGAAGCTTTCTTT	CASNQGLGTEAFF
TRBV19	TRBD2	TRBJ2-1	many	TGTGCCAGTACCGGACTAGCGGGGGACAATGAGCAGTTCTTC	CASTGLAGDNEQFF
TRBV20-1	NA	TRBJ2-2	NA	TGCAGTGCTAGAGATCCCGGGAGTGGCACCGGGGAGCTGTTTTTT	CSARDPGSGTGELFF
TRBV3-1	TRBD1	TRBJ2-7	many	TGTGCCAGCAGCCTGCGACAGGGCGGCGACGAGCAGTACTTC	CASSLRQGGDEQYF
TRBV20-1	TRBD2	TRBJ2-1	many	TGCAGTGCTAGAATAGCGGGAATGCATGAGCAGTTCTTC	CSARIAGMHEQFF
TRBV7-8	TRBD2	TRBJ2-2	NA	TGTGCCAGCAACCTAGCGGGAGTGGCCGGGGAGCTGTTTTTT	CASNLAGVAGELFF
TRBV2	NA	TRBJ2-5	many	TGTGCCAGCAGTGAAACGGGCGGCCTGTACCAAGAGACCCAGTACTTC	CASSETGGLYQETQYF
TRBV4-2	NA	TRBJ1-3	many	TGTGCCAGCAGCCAAGGACAACCAGGGGCGGCCGGAAACACCATATATTTT	CASSQGQPGAAGNTIYF
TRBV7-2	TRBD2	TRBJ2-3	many	TGTGCCAGCAGCTCGCTAGCGGGAGGTGTAGTAACGCAGTATTTT	CASSSLAGGVVTQYF
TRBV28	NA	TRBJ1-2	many	TGTGCCAGCAGTTTGGCCAGGGAGCTGTATGGCTACACCTTC	CASSLARELYGYTF
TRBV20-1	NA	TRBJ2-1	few	TGCAGTGCTAGGCCCCTAGAGTACAATGAGCAGTTCTTC	CSARPLEYNEQFF
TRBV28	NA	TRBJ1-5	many	TGTGCCAGCAGTCCCCATGAGGGGCTCGGAGGTGGACGGCCCCAGCATTTT	CASSPHEGLGGGRPQHF
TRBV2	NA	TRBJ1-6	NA	TGTGCCAGCATGGCTGCTAATTCACCCCTCCACTTT	CASMAANSPLHF
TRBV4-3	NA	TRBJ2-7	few	TGCGCCAGCAGCCAAGATATCGCCCATTACGAGCAGTACTTC	CASSQDIAHYEQYF
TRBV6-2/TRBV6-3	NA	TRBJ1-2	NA	TGTGCCAGCACCCCGGGACACCTCCATGGCTACACCTTC	CASTPGHLHGYTF
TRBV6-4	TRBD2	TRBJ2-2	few	TGTGCCAGCAAAGAGTACAGCGGGAGCGTGGGCACCGGGGAGCTGTTTTTT	CASKEYSGSVGTGELFF
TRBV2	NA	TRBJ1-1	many	TGTGCCAGCAGTGATAAGGGCGAGGACACTGAAGCTTTCTTT	CASSDKGEDTEAFF
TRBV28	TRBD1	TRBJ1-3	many	TGTGCCAGCAACCCGACAGGGTCCGGAAACACCATATATTTT	CASNPTGSGNTIYF
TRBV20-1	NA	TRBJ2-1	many	TGCAGTGCTAGAGATGGTCTAGGCAATGAGCAGTTCTTC	CSARDGLGNEQFF